This T cell receptor (beta chain) was found in a study of technical replicates of blood from several donors. V lost 1 base and J lost 5; bases outside the gene matches: 3. The germline CDR1 and CDR2 sequences are SQVTM and ANQGSEA. The CDR3 loop spans 15 amino acids. Only in-frame clones appear in the TCRdb table, and some are missing; sequencing was by immunoSEQ multiplex PCR. The top ten hold roughly 0.4% of the sample, which has under 95,000 clones, 91% seen once. The sequenced sample was T cells isolated from PBMCs. The source is a human donor in good health. Some clones in this sample may be carry-over from other donors' samples. The rearrangement uses TRBV29-1 and TRBJ2-1, with TRBD2 matching over 12 bases. As DNA, the CDR3 is TGCAGCGTTGAAGGAACTAGCGGGGGGAACAATGAGCAGTTCTTC. Translating it yields CSVEGTSGGNNEQFF.